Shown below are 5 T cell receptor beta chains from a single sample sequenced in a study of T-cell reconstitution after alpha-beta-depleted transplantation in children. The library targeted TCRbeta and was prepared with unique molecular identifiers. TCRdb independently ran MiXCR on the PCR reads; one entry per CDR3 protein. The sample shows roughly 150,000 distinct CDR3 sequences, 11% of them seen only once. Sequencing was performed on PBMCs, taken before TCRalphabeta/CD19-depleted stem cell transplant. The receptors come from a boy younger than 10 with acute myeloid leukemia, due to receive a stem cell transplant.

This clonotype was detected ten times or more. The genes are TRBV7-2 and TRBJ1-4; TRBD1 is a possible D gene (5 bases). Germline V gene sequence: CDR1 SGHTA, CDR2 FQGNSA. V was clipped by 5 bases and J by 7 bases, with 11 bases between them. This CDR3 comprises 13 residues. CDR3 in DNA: TGTGCCAGCAGCCCCCTGGGGGGTGAAAAACTGTTTTTT. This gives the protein CASSPLGGEKLFF.

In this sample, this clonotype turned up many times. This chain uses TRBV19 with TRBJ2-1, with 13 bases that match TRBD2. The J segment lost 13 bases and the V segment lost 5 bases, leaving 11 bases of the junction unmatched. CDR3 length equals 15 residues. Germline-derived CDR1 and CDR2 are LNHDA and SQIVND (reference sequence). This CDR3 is CASSPGTSGTLPQFF. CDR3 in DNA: TGTGCCAGTAGTCCCGGGACTAGCGGGACCCTGCCCCAGTTCTTC.

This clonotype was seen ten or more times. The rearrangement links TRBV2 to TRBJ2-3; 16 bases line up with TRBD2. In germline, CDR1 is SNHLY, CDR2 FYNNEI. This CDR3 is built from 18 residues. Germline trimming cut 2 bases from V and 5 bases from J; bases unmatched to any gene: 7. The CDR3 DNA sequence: TGTGCCAGCAGTGAATCCGGGACTAGCGGGAGGGGCATAGATACGCAGTATTTT. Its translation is CASSESGTSGRGIDTQYF.

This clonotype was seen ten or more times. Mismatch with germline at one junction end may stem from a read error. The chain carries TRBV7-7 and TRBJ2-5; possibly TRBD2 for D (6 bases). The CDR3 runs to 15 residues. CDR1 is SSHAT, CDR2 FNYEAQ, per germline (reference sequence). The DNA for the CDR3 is TGTGCTAGCATCCCGTTTTTGGGGGGCCAAGAGACCCAGTACTTC. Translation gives CASIPFLGGQETQYF.

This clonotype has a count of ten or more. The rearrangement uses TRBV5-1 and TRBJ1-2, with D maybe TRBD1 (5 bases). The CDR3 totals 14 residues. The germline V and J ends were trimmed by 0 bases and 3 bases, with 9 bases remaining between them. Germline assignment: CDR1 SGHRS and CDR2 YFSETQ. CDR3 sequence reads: CASSLDQGDYGYTF. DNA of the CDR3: TGCGCCAGCAGCTTGGATCAGGGCGACTATGGCTACACCTTC.